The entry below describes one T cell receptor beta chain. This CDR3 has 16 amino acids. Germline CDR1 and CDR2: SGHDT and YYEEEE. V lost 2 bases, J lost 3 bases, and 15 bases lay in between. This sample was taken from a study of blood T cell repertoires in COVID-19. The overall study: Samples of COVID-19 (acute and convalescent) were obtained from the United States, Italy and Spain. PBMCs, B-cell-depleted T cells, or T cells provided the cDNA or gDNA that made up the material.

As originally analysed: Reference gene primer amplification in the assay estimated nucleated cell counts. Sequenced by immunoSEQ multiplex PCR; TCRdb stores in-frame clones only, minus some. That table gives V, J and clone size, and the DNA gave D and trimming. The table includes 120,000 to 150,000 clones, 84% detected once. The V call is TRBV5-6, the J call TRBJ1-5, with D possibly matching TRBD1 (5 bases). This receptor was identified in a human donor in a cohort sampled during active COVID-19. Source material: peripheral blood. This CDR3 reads CASSLGGEEDNQPQHF. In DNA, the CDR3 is TGTGCCAGCAGCTTAGGAGGGGAAGAGGACAATCAGCCCCAGCATTTT.